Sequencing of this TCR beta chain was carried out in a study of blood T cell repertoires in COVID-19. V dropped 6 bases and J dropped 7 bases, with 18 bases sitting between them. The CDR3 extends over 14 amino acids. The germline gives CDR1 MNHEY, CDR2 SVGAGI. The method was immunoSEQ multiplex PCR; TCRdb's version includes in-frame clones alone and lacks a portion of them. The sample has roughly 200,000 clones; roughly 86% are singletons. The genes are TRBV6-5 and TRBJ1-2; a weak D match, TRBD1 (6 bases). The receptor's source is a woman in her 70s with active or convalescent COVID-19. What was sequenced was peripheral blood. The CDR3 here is CASSYRGGAAGYTF. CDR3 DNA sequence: TGTGCCAGCAGCTATAGGGGGGGAGCCGCTGGCTACACCTTC.